What follows are 15 T cell receptor beta chains derived from one specimen sequenced in a study of CXCR3-negative and CXCR3-positive naive CD8 T cells. Researchers prepared the TRB cDNA libraries using 5' RACE with UMI labels. After re-calling the 5' RACE reads, TCRdb lists one entry per CDR3 protein, DNA absent. The sample holds around 57,000 distinct CDR3 sequences. Material for sequencing was memory CD8+ T cells from blood. The receptors here all came from a human donor in good health. Some clones in this sample may be carry-over from other donors' samples.

The chain uses TRBV20-1 and TRBJ2-1; the D call of TRBD2 rests on TCRdb alone, since no DNA is present to check it. Germline-derived CDR1 and CDR2 are DFQATT and SNEGSKA (reference sequence). The CDR3 totals 18 residues. CDR3 amino acids: CSARPGLAGESSYNEQFF.

The gene calls are TRBV5-1 and TRBJ1-2; no DNA is available, so the TRBD1 call from TCRdb remains unchecked. The CDR3 length is 15 residues. Germline-derived CDR1 and CDR2 are SGHRS and YFSETQ. CDR3 protein: CASTPEGGSDYGYTF.

This chain connects TRBV6-5 to TRBJ1-2. Germline assignment: CDR1 MNHEY and CDR2 SVGAGI. The CDR3 loop spans 14 amino acids. The CDR3 sequence is CASSYGGEAYGYTF.

The chain uses TRBV29-1 and TRBJ2-3; TCRdb reports TRBD1, a call that lacks DNA to check it against. CDR1 SQVTM and CDR2 ANQGSEA come from the germline V gene. This CDR3 is 14 amino acids long. The CDR3 sequence is CSVDLSGRTDTQYF.

The chain recombines TRBV7-6 with TRBJ1-6; the D gene TCRdb calls, TRBD1, cannot be checked with no DNA. Germline V gene data show CDR1 as SGHVS and CDR2 as FNYEAQ. The CDR3 has 15 residues. The CDR3: CASRPTPGDRSPLHF. The whole variable domain, remainder taken from reference TRBV7-6 and TRBJ1-6, is GAGVSQSPRYKVTKRGQDVALRCDPISGHVSLYWYRQALGQGPEFLTYFNYEAQQDKSGLPNDRFSAERPEGSISTLTIQRTEQRDSAMYRCASRPTPGDRSPLHFGNGTRLTVT.

The genes are TRBV4-2 and TRBJ2-7; TCRdb's D gene call, TRBD2, goes unchecked for lack of DNA. This CDR3 spans 16 amino acids. Looked up from germline, CDR1 is LGHNA and CDR2 is YNFKEQ. The CDR3 loop is CASSQYTSGGTYEQYF.

The chain uses TRBV12-3 or TRBV12-4 and TRBJ1-2. The CDR3 contains 13 residues. CDR3 loop: CASSLWKAGGYTF.

This chain links TRBV7-9 with TRBJ2-7. This CDR3 has 12 residues. Germline V gives CDR1 SEHNR, CDR2 FQNEAQ (reference sequence). CDR3 sequence: CASSLAVNEQYF.

The chain joins TRBV7-2 to TRBJ2-7; TCRdb's D call of TRBD1 is untestable without DNA. The CDR3 consists of 14 residues. The germline gives CDR1 SGHTA, CDR2 FQGNSA. CDR3 residues: CASSAGTGVPEQYF.

The V and J genes are TRBV20-1 and TRBJ1-1; absent DNA, TCRdb's TRBD1 call cannot be checked. The CDR3 runs 13 residues. CDR1 is DFQATT, CDR2 SNEGSKA, per germline (reference sequence). CDR3 region: CSAIWGRDTEAFF.

The V and J genes are TRBV6-6 and TRBJ2-1; TCRdb proposes TRBD2, but this gene call is untestable without DNA. The CDR3 has 14 residues. From germline, CDR1 is MNHNY and CDR2 SVGAGI (reference sequence). CDR3 region: CASSYGLAYNEQFF.

The V call is TRBV29-1, the J call TRBJ1-1; TCRdb proposes TRBD1, but this gene call is untestable without DNA. Germline V gene data show CDR1 as SQVTM and CDR2 as ANQGSEA. This CDR3 has 13 residues. CDR3 loop: CSVVSGGPSGAFF.

The chain links TRBV4-1 to TRBJ2-7; without DNA, the TCRdb call of TRBD2 cannot be checked. Germline CDR1 and CDR2: MGHRA and YSYEKL. This CDR3 spans 16 amino acids. The CDR3 loop reads CASSQALGGRSGEQYF.

The V call is TRBV7-9, the J call TRBJ1-1; the D gene TCRdb calls, TRBD1, cannot be checked with no DNA. Per the germline V gene, CDR1 is SEHNR and CDR2 is FQNEAQ (reference sequence). The CDR3 is 15 amino acids. The CDR3 spells CASSPRTGGNTEAFF.

Here the CDR3 reads CASSSLDPGVGELFF. V is TRBV7-8 and J is TRBJ2-2; lacking DNA, the TRBD1 call made by TCRdb goes unchecked. Germline CDR1 is SGHVS and CDR2 is FQNEAQ. The CDR3 consists of 15 residues.